A selection of T cell receptor beta chains follows, all from one sample in a study of T-cell reconstitution after alpha-beta-depleted transplantation in children. TCRdb re-derived calls from the PCR reads in MiXCR, one entry per CDR3 protein. The sample has 500,000 to 750,000 distinct CDR3 sequences, about an eighth seen once. The input for sequencing was PBMCs, mostly from graft donor cells, taken 360 days after TCRalphabeta/CD19-depleted stem cell transplant. These receptors all stem from a male patient aged 10-17 years who had a stem cell transplant for acute myeloid leukemia, so the T cells may come from the graft donor. CDR3s include the opening cysteine and the closing phenylalanine or tryptophan. A D gene is named only where the DNA matches it firmly. A row's size may be missing; if present it is once, few, many or a size class.

>TRBV7-2|few|TRBD1|TRBJ1-3
CASSLMDRGSPGNTIYF
TGTGCCAGCAGCTTAATGGACAGGGGATCTCCTGGAAACACCATATATTTT
>TRBV29-1|-|TRBD2|TRBJ2-1
CSVRPTSGRGSYNEQFF
TGCAGCGTAAGGCCGACTAGCGGGAGGGGGTCCTACAATGAGCAGTTCTTC
>TRBV5-4|-|-|TRBJ2-2
CASRLADQYPPPTKIFTGELFF
TGTGCCAGCAGATTGGCCGATCAGTATCCCCCGCCCACTAAAATCTTCACCGGGGAGCTGTTTTTT
>TRBV12-3/TRBV12-4|-|-|TRBJ2-1
CASSNGQSSYNEQFF
TGTGCCAGCAGTAATGGACAGAGCTCCTACAATGAGCAGTTCTTC
>TRBV7-2|few|TRBD2|TRBJ2-2
CASSLGAGGNTGELFF
TGTGCCAGCAGCTTAGGGGCGGGAGGGAACACCGGGGAGCTGTTTTTT
>TRBV30|-|-|TRBJ1-5
CAWSNGQPQHF
TGTGCCTGGAGTAATGGGCAGCCCCAGCATTTT
>TRBV20-1|many|TRBD2|TRBJ2-1
CSASKRESSYNEQFF
TGCAGTGCCAGTAAGCGGGAGAGCTCCTACAATGAGCAGTTCTTC
>TRBV28|-|-|TRBJ1-2
CASTTGRGYGYTF
TGTGCCAGCACCACGGGTAGGGGGTATGGCTACACCTTC
>TRBV29-1|many|-|TRBJ2-3
CSVEEGTDTQYF
TGCAGCGTTGAAGAGGGGACAGATACGCAGTATTTT
>TRBV4-3|-|TRBD2|TRBJ2-7
CASSHGLAGGGGSGYEQYF
TGCGCCAGCAGCCACGGACTAGCGGGAGGTGGTGGGTCTGGCTACGAGCAGTACTTC
>TRBV6-5|few|TRBD2|TRBJ2-1
CASSQAGSSHEQFF
TGTGCCAGCTCCCAAGCGGGGAGTAGCCATGAGCAGTTCTTC
>TRBV12-3/TRBV12-4|few|TRBD1|TRBJ1-6
CASRFLLTGNNSPLHF
TGTGCCAGCAGGTTCTTGTTGACAGGGAACAATTCACCCCTCCACTTT
>TRBV7-3|few|TRBD2|TRBJ2-1
CASSYPEASGTGEQFF
TGTGCCAGCAGCTACCCCGAGGCTAGCGGGACCGGTGAGCAGTTCTTC
>TRBV29-1|few|TRBD2|TRBJ2-7
CSVVLAGAYEQYF
TGCAGCGTTGTTCTAGCGGGAGCCTACGAGCAGTACTTC
>TRBV29-1|many|-|TRBJ2-7
CSASQGYEQYF
TGCAGCGCTTCCCAGGGCTACGAGCAGTACTTC
>TRBV5-1|-|TRBD2|TRBJ2-5
CASSYGLAAQETQYF
TGCGCCAGCAGCTACGGACTAGCGGCCCAAGAGACCCAGTACTTC
>TRBV7-9|-|-|TRBJ1-2
CASSLTTGSNYGYTF
TGTGCCAGCAGCTTAACTACAGGGTCTAACTATGGCTACACCTTC
>TRBV28|few|-|TRBJ2-3
CASRSATQYTDTQYF
TGTGCCAGCAGATCCGCGACTCAGTACACAGATACGCAGTATTTT
>TRBV28|few|-|TRBJ1-5
CASSFRGKDQPQHF
TGTGCCAGCAGTTTTCGGGGGAAAGATCAGCCCCAGCATTTT
>TRBV2|few|-|TRBJ2-3
CASRYPGSTDTQYF
TGTGCCAGCCGCTACCCCGGAAGCACAGATACGCAGTATTTT
>TRBV6-1|-|TRBD2|TRBJ2-1
CASRPLAGGPSEQFF
TGTGCCAGCAGGCCACTAGCGGGAGGGCCCAGTGAGCAGTTCTTC
>TRBV28|-|-|TRBJ2-2
CASSKAIGSGELFF
TGTGCCAGCAGCAAGGCCATAGGCTCCGGGGAGCTGTTTTTT
>TRBV3-1|-|TRBD1|TRBJ2-3
CASSPIVGGVGTDTQYF
TGTGCCAGCAGTCCTATCGTAGGGGGCGTGGGCACAGATACGCAGTATTTT
>TRBV7-2|few|-|TRBJ2-7
CASSFRTAYEQYF
TGTGCCAGCAGCTTCCGGACAGCCTACGAGCAGTACTTC
>TRBV18|-|TRBD2|TRBJ2-7
CASSLTGTSDHEQYF
TGTGCCAGCTCACTAACCGGGACTAGCGATCACGAGCAGTACTTC
>TRBV6-5|many|-|TRBJ2-1
CASSYSSLVRGNEQFF
TGTGCCAGCAGTTACTCGTCGCTAGTTCGAGGCAATGAGCAGTTCTTC
>TRBV12-3/TRBV12-4|-|TRBD2|TRBJ2-7
CASSSTPPGLAGTKQYF
TGTGCCAGCAGTTCGACACCACCGGGACTAGCGGGAACCAAGCAGTACTTC
>TRBV7-9|-|-|TRBJ1-1
CASSRGTTTEAFF
TGTGCCAGCAGCCGAGGGACTACCACTGAAGCTTTCTTT
>TRBV12-3/TRBV12-4|many|-|TRBJ2-6
CASRMGGPGANVLTF
TGTGCCAGCAGAATGGGGGGCCCCGGGGCCAACGTCCTGACTTTC